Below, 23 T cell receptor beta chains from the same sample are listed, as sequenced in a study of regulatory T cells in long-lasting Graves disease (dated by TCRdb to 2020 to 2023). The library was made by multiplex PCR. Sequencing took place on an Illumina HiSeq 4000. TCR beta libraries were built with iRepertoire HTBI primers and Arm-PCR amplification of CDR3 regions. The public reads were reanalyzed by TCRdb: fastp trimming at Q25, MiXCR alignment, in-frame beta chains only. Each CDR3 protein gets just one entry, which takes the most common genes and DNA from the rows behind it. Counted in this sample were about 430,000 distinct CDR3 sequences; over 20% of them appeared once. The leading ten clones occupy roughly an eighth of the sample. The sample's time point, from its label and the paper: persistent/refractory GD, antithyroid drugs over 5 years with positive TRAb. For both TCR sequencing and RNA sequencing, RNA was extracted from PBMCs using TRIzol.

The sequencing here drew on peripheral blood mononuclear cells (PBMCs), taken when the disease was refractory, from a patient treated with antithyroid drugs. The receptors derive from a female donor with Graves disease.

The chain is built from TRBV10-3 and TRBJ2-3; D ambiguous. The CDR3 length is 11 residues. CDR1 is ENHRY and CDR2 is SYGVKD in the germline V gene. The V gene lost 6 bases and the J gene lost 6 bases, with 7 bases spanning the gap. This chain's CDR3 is CAIRDQDTQYF. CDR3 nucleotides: TGTGCCATCAGGGACCAGGATACGCAGTATTTT.

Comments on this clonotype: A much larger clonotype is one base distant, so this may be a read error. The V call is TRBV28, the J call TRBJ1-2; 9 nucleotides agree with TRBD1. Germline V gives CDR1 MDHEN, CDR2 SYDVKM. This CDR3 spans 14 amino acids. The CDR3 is CASGLQGANYGYTF. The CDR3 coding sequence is TGTGCCAGCGGTTTACAGGGGGCGAACTATGGCTACACCTTC.

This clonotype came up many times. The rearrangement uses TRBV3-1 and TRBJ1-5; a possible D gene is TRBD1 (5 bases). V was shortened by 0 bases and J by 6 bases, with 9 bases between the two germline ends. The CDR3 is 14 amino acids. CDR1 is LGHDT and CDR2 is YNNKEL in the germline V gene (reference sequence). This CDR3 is CASSQDVGGQPQHF. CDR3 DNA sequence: TGTGCCAGCAGCCAAGATGTTGGGGGTCAGCCCCAGCATTTT. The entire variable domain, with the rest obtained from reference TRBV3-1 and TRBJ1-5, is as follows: DTAVSQTPKYLVTQMGNDKSIKCEQNLGHDTMYWYKQDSKKFLKIMFSYNNKELIINETVPNRFSPKSPDKAHLNLHINSLELGDSAVYFCASSQDVGGQPQHFGDGTRLSIL.

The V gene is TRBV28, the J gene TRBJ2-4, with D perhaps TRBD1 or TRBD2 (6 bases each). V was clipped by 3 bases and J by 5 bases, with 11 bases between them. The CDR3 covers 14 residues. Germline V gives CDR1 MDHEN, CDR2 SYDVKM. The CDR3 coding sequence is TGTGCCAGCAGTTTTCGGGGGCGGGAAAACATTCAGTACTTC. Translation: CASSFRGRENIQYF.

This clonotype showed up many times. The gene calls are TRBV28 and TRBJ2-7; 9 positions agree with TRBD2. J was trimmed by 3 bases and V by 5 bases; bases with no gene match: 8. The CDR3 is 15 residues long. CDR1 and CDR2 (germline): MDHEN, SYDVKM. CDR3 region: CASSPRTSEGYEQYF. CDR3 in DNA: TGTGCCAGCAGTCCCCGGACTAGCGAGGGCTACGAGCAGTACTTC.

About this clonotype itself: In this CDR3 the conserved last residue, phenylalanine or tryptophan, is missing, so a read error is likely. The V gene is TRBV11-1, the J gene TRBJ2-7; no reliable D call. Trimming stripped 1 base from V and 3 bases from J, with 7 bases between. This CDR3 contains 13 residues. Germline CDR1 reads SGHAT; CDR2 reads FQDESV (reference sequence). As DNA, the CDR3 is TGTGCCAGCAGCTTAGACCCAGTCTACGAGCAGTACCTC. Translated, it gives CASSLDPVYEQYL.

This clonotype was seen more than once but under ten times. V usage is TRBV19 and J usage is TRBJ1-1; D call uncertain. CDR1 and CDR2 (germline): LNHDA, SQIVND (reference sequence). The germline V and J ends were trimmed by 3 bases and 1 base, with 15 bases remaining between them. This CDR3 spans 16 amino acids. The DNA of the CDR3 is TGTGCCAGTAGTATCAGGAGCGGACTTCGGAACACTGAAGCTTTCTTT. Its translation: CASSIRSGLRNTEAFF. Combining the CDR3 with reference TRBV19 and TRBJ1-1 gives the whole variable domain DGGITQSPKYLFRKEGQNVTLSCEQNLNHDAMYWYRQDPGQGLRLIYYSQIVNDFQKGDIAEGYSVSREKKESFPLTVTSAQKNPTAFYLCASSIRSGLRNTEAFFGQGTRLTVV.

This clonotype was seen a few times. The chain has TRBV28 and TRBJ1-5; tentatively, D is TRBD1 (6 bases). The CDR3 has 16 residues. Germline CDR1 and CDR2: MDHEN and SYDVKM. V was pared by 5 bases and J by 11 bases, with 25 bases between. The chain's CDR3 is CASSLPWGGDGQSQHF. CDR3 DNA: TGTGCCAGCAGTCTCCCCTGGGGGGGCGACGGACAGTCCCAGCATTTT. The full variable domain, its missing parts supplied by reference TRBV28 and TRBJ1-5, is DVKVTQSSRYLVKRTGEKVFLECVQDMDHENMFWYRQDPGLGLRLIYFSYDVKMKEKGDIPEGYSVSREKKERFSLILESASTNQTSMYLCASSLPWGGDGQSQHFGDGTRLSIL.

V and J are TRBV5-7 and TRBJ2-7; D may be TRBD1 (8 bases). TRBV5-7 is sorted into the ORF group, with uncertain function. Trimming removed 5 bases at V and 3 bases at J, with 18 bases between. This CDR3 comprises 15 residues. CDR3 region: CASRLQTGDYYEQYF. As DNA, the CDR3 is TGTGCCAGCAGGCTTCAGACAGGGGACTACTACGAGCAGTACTTC.

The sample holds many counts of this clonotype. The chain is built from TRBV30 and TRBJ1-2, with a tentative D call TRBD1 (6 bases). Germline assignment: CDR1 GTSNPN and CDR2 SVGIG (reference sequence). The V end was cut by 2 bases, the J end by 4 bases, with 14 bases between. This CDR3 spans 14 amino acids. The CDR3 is CAWSYRDTTYGYTF. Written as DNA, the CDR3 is TGTGCCTGGAGTTACCGGGACACCACCTATGGCTACACCTTC.

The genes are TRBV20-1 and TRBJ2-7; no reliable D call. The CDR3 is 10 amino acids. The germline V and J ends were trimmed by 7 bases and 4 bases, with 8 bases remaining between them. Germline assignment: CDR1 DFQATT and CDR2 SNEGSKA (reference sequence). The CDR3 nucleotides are TGCAGTGTGTTGGGGTACGAGCAGTACTTC. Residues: CSVLGYEQYF.

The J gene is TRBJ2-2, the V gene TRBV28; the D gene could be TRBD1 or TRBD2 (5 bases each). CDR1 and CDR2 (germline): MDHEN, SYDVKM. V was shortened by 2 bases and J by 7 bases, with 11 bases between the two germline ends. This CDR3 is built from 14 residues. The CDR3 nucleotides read TGTGCCAGCAGTTTAGAGTGGGGGATCGGGGAGCTGTTTTTT. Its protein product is CASSLEWGIGELFF.

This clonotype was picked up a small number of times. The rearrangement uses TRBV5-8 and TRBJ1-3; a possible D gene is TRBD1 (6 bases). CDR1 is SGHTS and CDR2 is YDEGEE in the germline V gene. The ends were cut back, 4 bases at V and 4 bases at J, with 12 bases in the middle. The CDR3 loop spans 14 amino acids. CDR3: CASSTGTPGNTIYF. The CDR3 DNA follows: TGTGCCAGCAGCACCGGGACACCCGGAAACACCATATATTTT. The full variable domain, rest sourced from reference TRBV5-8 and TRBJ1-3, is EAGVTQSPTHLIKTRGQQATLRCSPISGHTSVYWYQQALGLGLQFLLWYDEGEERNRGNFPPRFSGRQFPNYSSELNVNALELEDSALYLCASSTGTPGNTIYFGEGSWLTVV.

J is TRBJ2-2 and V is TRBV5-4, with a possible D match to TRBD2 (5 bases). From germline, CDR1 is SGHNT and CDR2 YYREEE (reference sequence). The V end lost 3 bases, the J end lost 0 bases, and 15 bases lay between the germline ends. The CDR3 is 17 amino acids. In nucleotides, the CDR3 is TGTGCCAGCAGCTGGAAGACTACCACGGCGAACACCGGGGAGCTGTTTTTT. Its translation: CASSWKTTTANTGELFF.

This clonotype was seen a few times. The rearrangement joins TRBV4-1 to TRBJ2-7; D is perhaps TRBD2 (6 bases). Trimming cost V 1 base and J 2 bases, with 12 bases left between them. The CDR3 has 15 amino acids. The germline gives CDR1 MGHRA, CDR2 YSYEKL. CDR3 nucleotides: TGCGCCAGCAGCCAAGTAGACGGGAGCGCCTACGAGCAGTACTTC. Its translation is CASSQVDGSAYEQYF.

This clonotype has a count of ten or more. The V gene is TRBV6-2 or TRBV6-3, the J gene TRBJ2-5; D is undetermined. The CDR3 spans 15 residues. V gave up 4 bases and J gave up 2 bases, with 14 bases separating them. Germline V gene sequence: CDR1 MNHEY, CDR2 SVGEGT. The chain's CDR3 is CASSSGTEIQETQYF. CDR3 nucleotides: TGTGCCAGCAGTTCAGGAACAGAAATACAAGAGACCCAGTACTTC.

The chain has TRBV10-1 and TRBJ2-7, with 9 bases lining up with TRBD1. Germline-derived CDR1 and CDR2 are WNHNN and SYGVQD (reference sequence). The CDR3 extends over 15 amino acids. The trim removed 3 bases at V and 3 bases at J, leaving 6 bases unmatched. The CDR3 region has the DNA TGCGCCAGCAGTGATCATCGACAGGGGGGCTACGAGCAGTACTTC. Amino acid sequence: CASSDHRQGGYEQYF.

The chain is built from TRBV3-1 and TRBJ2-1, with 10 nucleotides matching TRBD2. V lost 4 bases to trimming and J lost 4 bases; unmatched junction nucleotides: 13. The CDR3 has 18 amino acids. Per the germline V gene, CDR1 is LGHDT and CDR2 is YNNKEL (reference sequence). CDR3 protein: CASSRSLELAGVYNEQFF. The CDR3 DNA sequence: TGTGCCAGCAGCCGATCCCTCGAGCTAGCGGGAGTTTACAATGAGCAGTTCTTC.

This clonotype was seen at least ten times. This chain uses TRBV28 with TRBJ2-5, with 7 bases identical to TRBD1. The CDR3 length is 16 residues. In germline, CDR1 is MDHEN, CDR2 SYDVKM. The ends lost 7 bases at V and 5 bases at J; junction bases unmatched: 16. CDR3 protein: CASISPLRGLWETQYF. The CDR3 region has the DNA TGTGCCAGCATCTCCCCTCTGAGGGGGCTCTGGGAGACCCAGTACTTC.

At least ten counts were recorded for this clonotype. CDR3 region: CASSEARGNTEAFF. As DNA, the CDR3 is TGTGCCAGCAGTGAGGCCAGGGGGAACACTGAAGCTTTCTTT. This chain connects TRBV6-1 to TRBJ1-1; TRBD1 is a possible D gene (6 bases). Germline CDR1 and CDR2: MNHNS and SASEGT. V was clipped by 3 bases and J by 1 base, with 9 bases between them. The CDR3 is made up of 14 amino acids.

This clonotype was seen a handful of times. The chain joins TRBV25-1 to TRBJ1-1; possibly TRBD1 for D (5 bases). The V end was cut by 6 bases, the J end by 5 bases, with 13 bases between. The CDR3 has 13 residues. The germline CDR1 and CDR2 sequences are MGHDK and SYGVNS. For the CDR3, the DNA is TGTGCCAGCAGGAGGGGTTTTGGAACTGAAGCTTTCTTT. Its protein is CASRRGFGTEAFF.

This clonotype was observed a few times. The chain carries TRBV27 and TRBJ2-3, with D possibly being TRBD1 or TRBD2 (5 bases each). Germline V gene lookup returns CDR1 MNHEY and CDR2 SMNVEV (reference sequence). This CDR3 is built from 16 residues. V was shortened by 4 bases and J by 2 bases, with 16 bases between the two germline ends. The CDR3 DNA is TGTGCCAGCAGTTCCCTCCGGGACGGAATCACAGATACGCAGTATTTT. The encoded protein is CASSSLRDGITDTQYF.

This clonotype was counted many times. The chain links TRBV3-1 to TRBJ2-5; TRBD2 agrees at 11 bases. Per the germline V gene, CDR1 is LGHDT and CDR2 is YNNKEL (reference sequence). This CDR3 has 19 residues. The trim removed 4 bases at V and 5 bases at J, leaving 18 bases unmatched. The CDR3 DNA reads TGTGCCAGCAGCCCCCGGGACGGGACTAGCGGACCCTGGGGCGAGACCCAGTACTTC. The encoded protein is CASSPRDGTSGPWGETQYF.